This TCR beta chain was observed in a study of regulatory T cells. Overall study results and limits: In CD3G-deficient patients, conventional CD4+ T cells were enriched for hydrophobic CDR3 residues at positions 6 and 7.

The primer mix had 52 TRBV and 13 TRBJ primers. TCRdb's copy holds only in-frame clones and misses some; the assay was immunoSEQ multiplex PCR. The sample holds roughly 32,000 clones, approximately 89% seen once. Comments on this clone: Its antigen is undetermined.

The material sequenced was conventional CD4+ T cells sorted from blood. This receptor was taken from a person aged 18-35 years with CD3G deficiency.

The CDR3 nucleotides are TGCGCCAGCAGCTGGCGGGGGGCCCCCACAGATACGCAGTATTTT. Translation: CASSWRGAPTDTQYF. This sequence joins TRBV5-1 and TRBJ2-3, with 8 bases lining up with TRBD2. The J segment lost 2 bases and the V segment lost 3 bases, leaving 5 bases of the junction unmatched. The CDR3 runs to 15 residues. CDR1 and CDR2 from the germline V gene are SGHRS and YFSETQ.